This passage covers 9 T cell receptor beta chains from one sample sequenced in a study of T cell responses to AZD1222 COVID-19 vaccine. Clones were read by immunoSEQ multiplex PCR, and TCRdb kept only the in-frame ones, dropping some. This table has about 130,000 clones, about 93% appearing once. The sample was peripheral blood, taken 28 days after the second AZD1222 dose. The receptors originated from an adult who received the AZD1222 COVID-19 vaccine.

This chain links TRBV11-2 with TRBJ2-1, with 13 bases lining up with TRBD2. Trimming removed 6 bases from V and 8 bases from J; junction bases left unmatched: 7. Germline-derived CDR1 and CDR2 are SGHAT and FQNNGV. The length of the CDR3 is 15 residues. CDR3 region: CASRDTSGGAYEQFF. The CDR3 bases are TGTGCCAGCAGAGATACTAGCGGGGGGGCATATGAGCAGTTCTTC.

V usage is TRBV30 and J usage is TRBJ1-6; D gene uncertain. Germline V gives CDR1 GTSNPN, CDR2 SVGIG (reference sequence). The CDR3 loop spans 14 amino acids. V lost 4 bases and J lost 9, with 16 bases in between. The CDR3 protein is CAWTALPRGSPLHF. In nucleotides, the CDR3 is TGTGCCTGGACCGCCCTCCCTCGGGGTTCACCCCTCCACTTT. The complete variable domain, with remaining parts taken from reference TRBV30 and TRBJ1-6, reads SQTIHQWPATLVQPVGSPLSLECTVEGTSNPNLYWYRQAAGRGLQLLFYSVGIGQISSEVPQNLSASRPQDRQFILSSKKLLLSDSGFYLCAWTALPRGSPLHFGNGTRLTVT.

The J gene is TRBJ1-1, the V gene TRBV19; D gene unclear. The ends were cut back, 3 bases at V and 0 bases at J, with 14 bases in the middle. This CDR3 is built from 16 residues. Germline CDR1 LNHDA, CDR2 SQIVND (reference sequence). The CDR3 loop is CASSINREAMNTEAFF. The CDR3 DNA is TGTGCCAGTAGTATCAATCGGGAGGCCATGAACACTGAAGCTTTCTTT. The whole variable domain, filled in from reference TRBV19 and TRBJ1-1, reads DGGITQSPKYLFRKEGQNVTLSCEQNLNHDAMYWYRQDPGQGLRLIYYSQIVNDFQKGDIAEGYSVSREKKESFPLTVTSAQKNPTAFYLCASSINREAMNTEAFFGQGTRLTVV.

The rearrangement uses TRBV11-3 and TRBJ1-5, with TRBD1 matching 8 bases. The CDR3 is made up of 17 amino acids. CDR1 is SGHNT, CDR2 YENEEA, per germline. V shed 5 bases, J shed 3 bases, and the junction held 12 bases outside the gene matches. The CDR3 spells CASSAGTGVSPNQPQHF. CDR3 DNA sequence: TGTGCCAGCAGCGCAGGGACAGGCGTGTCCCCCAATCAGCCCCAGCATTTT.

The chain couples TRBV30 to TRBJ2-1; TRBD2 matches 10 bases. CDR1 GTSNPN and CDR2 SVGIG come from the germline V gene (reference sequence). The CDR3 is 16 residues long. V trimming: 3 bases; J trimming: 2 bases; junction bases outside the gene matches: 7. CDR3: CAWRERGGLTYNEQFF. The DNA of the CDR3 is TGTGCCTGGAGAGAGCGGGGGGGCCTCACCTACAATGAGCAGTTCTTC.

The chain uses TRBV7-9 and TRBJ2-7; 8 positions agree with TRBD2. The trim removed 5 bases at V and 7 bases at J, leaving 10 bases unmatched. The CDR3 covers 14 residues. Germline CDR1 and CDR2: SEHNR and FQNEAQ (reference sequence). As DNA, the CDR3 is TGTGCCAGCAGCCCTAGCGGGTGGTTGTGGGAGCAGTACTTC. This codes for CASSPSGWLWEQYF.

This clone was found once. The chain links TRBV9 to TRBJ1-1; D is uncertain. The CDR3 contains 14 residues. Between the trimmed V and J ends, which lost 0 bases and 1 base, there was a span of 7 bases. CDR1 is SGDLS and CDR2 is YYNGEE in the germline V gene. CDR3 sequence reads: CASSVGRANTEAFF. As DNA, the CDR3 is TGTGCCAGCAGCGTAGGTAGGGCGAACACTGAAGCTTTCTTT.

The rearrangement links TRBV4-1 to TRBJ2-7; D remains ambiguous. Trimming took off 0 bases at V and 3 bases at J, with 12 bases between the two ends. CDR1 and CDR2 from the germline V gene are MGHRA and YSYEKL. CDR3 size: 15 residues. The DNA of the CDR3 is TGCGCCAGCAGCCAAGAAAGGTGGACGTACTACGAGCAGTACTTC. Its protein is CASSQERWTYYEQYF.

The CDR3 loop reads CASSSDRRGEKLFF. Written as DNA, the CDR3 is TGTGCCAGCAGCTCTGACAGGCGGGGTGAAAAACTGTTTTTT. J is TRBJ1-4 and V is TRBV7-9; weak D call: TRBD1 (6 bases). Trimming left V 4 bases short and J 7 bases short, with 13 bases between. This CDR3 is 14 amino acids long. The germline CDR1 and CDR2 sequences are SEHNR and FQNEAQ (reference sequence).